This T cell receptor (beta chain) is drawn from a study of cytomegalovirus exposure and HLA in healthy donors. This PCR relied on a set of 60 Vbeta primers and 13 Jbeta primers. Repertoires were generated with immunoSEQ multiplex PCR, while TCRdb's copy carries only in-frame clones and drops some. The sample consists of around 100,000 clones, 65% to 75% of them appearing once. Specimen: PBMCs. This sequence was found in a young man in good health and CMV-seropositive.

The CDR3 nucleotides read TGCGCCAGCAGCCAAGATGAAGACAGGGCTACCGGGGAGCTGTTTTTT. It translates to CASSQDEDRATGELFF. This chain connects TRBV4-1 to TRBJ2-2; 7 positions agree with TRBD1. This CDR3 has 16 residues. Looked up from germline, CDR1 is MGHRA and CDR2 is YSYEKL. V lost 0 bases to trimming and J lost 5 bases; unmatched junction nucleotides: 6.